A selection of T cell receptor beta chains follows, all from one sample in a study of blood T cell repertoires in COVID-19. Sequenced by immunoSEQ multiplex PCR; TCRdb stores in-frame clones only, minus some. The sample lists 300,000 to 350,000 clones; approximately 90% were seen once. Source material: peripheral blood. These receptors were obtained from a woman under 30 who had recovered from COVID-19. Each CDR3 is given with its conserved first and last residue. A D gene is named only where the DNA matches it firmly. Size is stated for part of the rows, as once, few or many counts, or as a class when the clone is expanded.

cdr3_aa cdr3_nt v_call clone_size j_call d_call
CASAGFTGGRNTEAFF TGTGCCAGCGCCGGGTTTACAGGGGGTAGGAACACTGAAGCTTTCTTT TRBV14 NA TRBJ1-1 TRBD1
CASSGGLDTDTQYF TGTGCCAGCAGTGGAGGACTAGACACAGATACGCAGTATTTT TRBV6-2/TRBV6-3 NA TRBJ2-3 TRBD2
CASSGTYSEQFF TGTGCCAGCAGTGGAACGTACAGTGAGCAGTTCTTC TRBV25-1 NA TRBJ2-1 NA
CASSFSNTEAFF TGCGCCAGCAGCTTCTCGAACACTGAAGCTTTCTTT TRBV5-1 NA TRBJ1-1 NA
CASSLAGREFNEQFF TGCGCCAGCAGCTTGGCTGGGCGGGAGTTCAATGAGCAGTTCTTC TRBV5-1 NA TRBJ2-1 TRBD2
CASSLKGVRTQYF TGTGCCAGCAGCTTGAAGGGGGTCCGTACGCAGTATTTT TRBV5-8 NA TRBJ2-3 NA
CASSDSGQPQHF TGTGCCAGCAGTGATTCGGGGCAGCCCCAGCATTTT TRBV2 NA TRBJ1-5 NA
CASSLEAPSGNTIYF TGTGCCAGCAGCTTGGAGGCACCCTCTGGAAACACCATATATTTT TRBV11-3 NA TRBJ1-3 NA
CASSLAIVGLAGAHNEQFF TGTGCCAGCAGCTTAGCGATTGTCGGGCTAGCGGGAGCCCACAATGAGCAGTTCTTC TRBV7-6 NA TRBJ2-1 TRBD2
CASSLAGGSVEAFF TGCGCCAGCAGCTTGGCGGGTGGCAGTGTAGAAGCTTTCTTT TRBV5-1 once TRBJ1-1 NA
CASGFQGTMEQFF TGTGCTAGTGGTTTTCAGGGAACTATGGAGCAGTTCTTC TRBV12-5 NA TRBJ2-1 NA
CSVGTGQGETQYF TGCAGCGTTGGCACAGGTCAAGGCGAGACCCAGTACTTC TRBV29-1 NA TRBJ2-5 NA
CASSESRASGSTDTQYF TGTGCCAGCAGTGAATCCAGGGCTAGCGGGAGCACAGATACGCAGTATTTT TRBV25-1 NA TRBJ2-3 TRBD2
CASSIAGPSNQPQHF TGTGCCAGTAGTATAGCGGGTCCGAGCAATCAGCCCCAGCATTTT TRBV19 NA TRBJ1-5 NA